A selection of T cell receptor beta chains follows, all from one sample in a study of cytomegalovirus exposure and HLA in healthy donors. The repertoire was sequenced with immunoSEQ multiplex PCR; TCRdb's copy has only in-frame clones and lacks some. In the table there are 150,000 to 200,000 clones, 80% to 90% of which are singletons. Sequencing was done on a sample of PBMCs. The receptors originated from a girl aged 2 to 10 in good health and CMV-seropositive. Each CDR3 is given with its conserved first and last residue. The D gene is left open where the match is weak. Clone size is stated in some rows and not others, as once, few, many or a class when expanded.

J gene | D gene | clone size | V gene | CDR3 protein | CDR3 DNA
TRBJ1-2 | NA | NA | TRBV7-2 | CASSKEVSDYGYTF | TGTGCCAGCAGCAAAGAGGTGTCAGACTATGGCTACACCTTC
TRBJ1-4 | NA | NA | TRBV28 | CASSLPGHSTNEKLFF | TGTGCCAGCAGCCTCCCGGGACACTCAACTAATGAAAAACTGTTTTTT
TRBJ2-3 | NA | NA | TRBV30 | CAWSVGRPSTDTQYF | TGTGCCTGGAGTGTCGGCAGGCCTAGCACAGATACGCAGTATTTT
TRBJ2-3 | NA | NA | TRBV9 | CASSDPPTSPNTDTQYF | TGTGCCAGCAGCGACCCCCCTACTAGTCCCAACACAGATACGCAGTATTTT
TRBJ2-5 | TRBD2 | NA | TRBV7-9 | CASSPTYGSGSPPGQYF | TGTGCCAGCAGCCCAACGTATGGTAGCGGGAGCCCGCCGGGGCAGTACTTC
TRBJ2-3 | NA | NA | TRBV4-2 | CASSQQTGFTDTQYF | TGTGCCAGCAGCCAACAGACTGGATTCACAGATACGCAGTATTTT
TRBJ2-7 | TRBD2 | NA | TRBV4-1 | CASSPGLPITYEQYF | TGTGCCAGCAGCCCGGGACTACCCATCACCTACGAGCAGTACTTC
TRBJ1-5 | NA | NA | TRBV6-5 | CASSSMGQHQPQHF | TGTGCCAGCAGTTCAATGGGGCAGCACCAGCCCCAGCATTTT
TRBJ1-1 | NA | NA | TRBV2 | CASSTMSQGGTEAFF | TGTGCCAGCAGTACAATGAGTCAGGGCGGCACTGAAGCTTTCTTT
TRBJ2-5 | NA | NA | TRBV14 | CASSHFEETQYF | TGTGCCAGCAGCCACTTCGAGGAGACCCAGTACTTC
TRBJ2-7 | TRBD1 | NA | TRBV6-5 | CASSLGTGYYEQYF | TGTGCCAGCAGTCTAGGGACAGGTTACTACGAGCAGTACTTC
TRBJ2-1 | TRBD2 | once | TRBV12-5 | CASGSGTSGSDEQFF | TGTGCTAGTGGATCCGGGACTAGCGGGAGCGATGAGCAGTTCTTC
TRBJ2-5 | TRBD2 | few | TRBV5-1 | CASSMGLAGPQETQYF | TGCGCCAGCAGCATGGGACTAGCGGGGCCTCAAGAGACCCAGTACTTC
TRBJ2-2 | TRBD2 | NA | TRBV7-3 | CASSIKRGTTGELFF | TGTGCCAGCAGCATCAAGCGGGGGACCACCGGGGAGCTGTTTTTT
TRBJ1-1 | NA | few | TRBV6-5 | CASINGNTEAFF | TGTGCCAGCATTAACGGGAACACTGAAGCTTTCTTT
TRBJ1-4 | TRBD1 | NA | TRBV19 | CASSQGQRNEKLFF | TGTGCCAGTAGCCAGGGACAGAGGAATGAAAAACTGTTTTTT
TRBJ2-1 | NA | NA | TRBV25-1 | CASSEYGSGVGHNEQFF | TGTGCCAGCAGTGAATACGGGTCGGGGGTAGGCCACAATGAGCAGTTCTTC
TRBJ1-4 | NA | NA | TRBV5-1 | CASSPEGPPTNEKLFF | TGCGCCAGCAGCCCGGAGGGGCCGCCAACTAATGAAAAACTGTTTTTT
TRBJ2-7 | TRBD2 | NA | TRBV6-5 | CASSGGAYEQYF | TGTGCCAGCAGTGGGGGGGCCTACGAGCAGTACTTC
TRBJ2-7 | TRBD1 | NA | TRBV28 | CASSSQGAPYEQYF | TGTGCCAGCAGTTCACAGGGGGCCCCCTACGAGCAGTACTTC
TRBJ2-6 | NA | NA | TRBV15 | CATSNKGLVSGANVLTF | TGTGCCACCAGCAATAAGGGGTTGGTCTCTGGGGCCAACGTCCTGACTTTC
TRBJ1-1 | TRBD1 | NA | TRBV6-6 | CASSPRQGTDTEAFF | TGTGCCAGCAGTCCCCGACAGGGGACGGACACTGAAGCTTTCTTT
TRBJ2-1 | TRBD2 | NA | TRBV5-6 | CVSSFSEAGVRYNEQFF | TGTGTCAGCAGCTTCTCTGAAGCGGGAGTAAGGTACAATGAGCAGTTCTTC
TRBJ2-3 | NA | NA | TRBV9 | CASSSRGQHTDTQYF | TGTGCCAGCAGCTCCCGTGGGCAGCACACAGATACGCAGTATTTT
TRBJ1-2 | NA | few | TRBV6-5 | CASSYGQGANYGYTF | TGTGCCAGCAGTTACGGACAAGGAGCTAACTATGGCTACACCTTC
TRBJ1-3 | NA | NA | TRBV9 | CASSTSPGNTIYF | TGTGCCAGCTCCACTAGTCCTGGAAACACCATATATTTT
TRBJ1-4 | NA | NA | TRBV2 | CASNGVERSLEKLFF | TGTGCCAGCAACGGGGTCGAGCGGTCTCTTGAAAAACTGTTTTTT
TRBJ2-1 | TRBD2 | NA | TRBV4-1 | CASSQRRVAGGNEQFF | TGCGCCAGCAGCCAGAGGAGGGTAGCCGGGGGGAATGAGCAGTTCTTC
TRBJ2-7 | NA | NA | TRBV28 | CASSPVLSEQYF | TGTGCCAGCAGTCCCGTGCTTAGCGAGCAGTACTTC
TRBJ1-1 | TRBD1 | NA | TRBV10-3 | CASGGPNTEAFF | TGTGCCTCAGGGGGCCCGAACACTGAAGCTTTCTTT
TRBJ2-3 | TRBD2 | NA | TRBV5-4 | CASSHLKREPGDTQYF | TGTGCCAGCAGCCATCTTAAGCGGGAGCCGGGAGATACGCAGTATTTT
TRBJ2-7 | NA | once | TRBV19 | CASRRDINYEQYF | TGTGCCAGTAGAAGGGACATTAACTACGAGCAGTACTTC
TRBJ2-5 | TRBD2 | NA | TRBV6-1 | CASSVGASGSRKTQYF | TGTGCCAGCAGTGTCGGGGCTAGCGGGAGTAGGAAGACCCAGTACTTC
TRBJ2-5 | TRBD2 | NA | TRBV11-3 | CASSLVFAGGEETQYF | TGTGCCAGCAGCTTAGTGTTTGCGGGAGGCGAAGAGACCCAGTACTTC
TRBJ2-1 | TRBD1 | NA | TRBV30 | CAWRYTGGWDEQFF | TGTGCCTGGAGGTATACAGGGGGCTGGGATGAGCAGTTCTTC
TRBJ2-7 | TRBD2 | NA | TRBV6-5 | CASSRLAGGYEQYF | TGTGCCAGCAGTCGACTAGCGGGAGGTTACGAGCAGTACTTC
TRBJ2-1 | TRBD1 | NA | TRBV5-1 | CASSLRQGAAYNEQFF | TGCGCCAGCAGCCTAAGACAGGGGGCGGCCTACAATGAGCAGTTCTTC
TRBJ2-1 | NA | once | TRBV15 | CATQLGRYNEQFF | TGTGCCACCCAACTAGGGCGTTACAATGAGCAGTTCTTC
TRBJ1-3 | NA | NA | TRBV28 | CASSDLGAGNTIYF | TGTGCCAGCAGCGATCTCGGGGCTGGAAACACCATATATTTT
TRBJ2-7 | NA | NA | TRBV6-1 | CASSAGSYEQYF | TGTGCCAGCAGTGCGGGAAGCTACGAGCAGTACTTC
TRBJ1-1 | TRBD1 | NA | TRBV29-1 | CSADRGQRAFF | TGCAGCGCCGACAGGGGGCAAAGGGCTTTCTTT
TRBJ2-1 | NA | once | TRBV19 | CASTSTPGTRHYGTEQFF | TGTGCCAGTACCTCAACTCCCGGGACTCGACACTATGGCACTGAGCAGTTCTTC
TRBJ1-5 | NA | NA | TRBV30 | CAWSMTDNQPQHF | TGTGCCTGGAGTATGACAGATAATCAGCCCCAGCATTTT